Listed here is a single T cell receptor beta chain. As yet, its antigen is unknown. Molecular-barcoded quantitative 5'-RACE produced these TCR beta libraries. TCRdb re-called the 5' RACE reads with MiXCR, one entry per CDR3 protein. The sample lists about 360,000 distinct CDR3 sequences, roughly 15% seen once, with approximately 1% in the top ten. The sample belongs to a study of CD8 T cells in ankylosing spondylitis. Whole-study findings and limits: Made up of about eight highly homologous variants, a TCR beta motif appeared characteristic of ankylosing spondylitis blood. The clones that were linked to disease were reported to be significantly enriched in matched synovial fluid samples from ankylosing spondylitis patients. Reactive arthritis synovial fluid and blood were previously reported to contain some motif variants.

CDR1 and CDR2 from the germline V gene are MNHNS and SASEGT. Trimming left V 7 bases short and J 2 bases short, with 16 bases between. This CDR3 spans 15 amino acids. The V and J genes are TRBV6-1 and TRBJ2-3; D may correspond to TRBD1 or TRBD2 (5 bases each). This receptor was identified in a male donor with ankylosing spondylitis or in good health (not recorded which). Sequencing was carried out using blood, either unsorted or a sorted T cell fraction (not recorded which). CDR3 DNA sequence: TGTGCCAGCACCTCTAGGGACGGGGTCACAGATACGCAGTATTTT. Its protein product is CASTSRDGVTDTQYF.